This section outlines one T cell receptor beta chain sequence together with its context. The antigen is not known. Looked up from germline, CDR1 is SQVTM and CDR2 is ANQGSEA. V lost 5 bases and J lost 2, with 10 bases in between. CDR3 length: 12 residues. The table came from immunoSEQ multiplex PCR; TCRdb's copy has only in-frame clones and leaves some out. The sample consists of about 21,000 clones, 75% to 80% of them appearing once. The sample comes from a study of early stage breast cancer tumors. In the study overall: ER+/PR+/HER2- status applied to about 80% of the 16 invasive breast tumors. Invasive lobular carcinomas made up about 30% of the 12 ER+/PR+/HER2- tumors. The study's findings and limits: Chain pairing and CD4, CD8 or FOXP3 expression were not captured.

The sample taken for sequencing was blood. The sequence was obtained from a person in their sixties with breast cancer. The chain links TRBV29-1 to TRBJ2-7; D perhaps matches TRBD1 (5 bases). The DNA of the CDR3 is TGCAGCGTTCAGGCAGGGACCTACGAGCAGTACTTC. It codes for CSVQAGTYEQYF.